This T cell receptor (beta chain) was found in a study of monozygotic twins with inflammatory bowel disease. On this clonotype: The antigen remains undetermined.

TCRalpha along with TCRbeta cDNA was subjected to two nested PCRs lasting approximately 16 and 10 cycles. After re-calling the 5' RACE reads, TCRdb lists one entry per CDR3 protein, DNA absent. This listing includes around 190,000 distinct CDR3 sequences. Study-wide points: Distinct T cell subtypes could not be told apart.

Per germline, CDR1 MNHEY and CDR2 SMNVEV (reference sequence). The CDR3 contains 16 residues. The genes are TRBV27 and TRBJ2-3; the TCRdb D gene call, TRBD1, has no DNA to confirm it. Material for sequencing was blood. This sequence was found in a human donor with ulcerative colitis or Crohn's disease, or a healthy co-twin of an affected twin (not recorded which). CDR3 loop: CASSLNRGASTDTQYF.